The rows below give T cell receptor beta chains drawn from one sample of a study of ipilimumab plus nivolumab after autologous stem cell transplantation. The repertoire was sequenced with immunoSEQ multiplex PCR; TCRdb's copy has only in-frame clones and lacks some. Of about 84,000 clones in the sample, over 80% are singletons; the top ten hold roughly 2%. This specimen was PBMCs, taken in a trial of ipilimumab plus nivolumab as post-transplant consolidation. Receptor source: a male donor with diffuse large B-cell lymphoma. CDR3s include the opening cysteine and the closing phenylalanine or tryptophan. Each record gives: D gene, clone size, V gene, J gene, CDR3 DNA, CDR3 protein. A D gene is named only where the DNA matches it firmly. Clone sizes are given selectively: once, few, many, or a class where the clone is expanded.

D: TRBD1; size: NA; V: TRBV7-2; J: TRBJ1-2; DNA: TGTGCCAGCAGCGGACAGGTTGAAGGCTACACCTTC; CDR3: CASSGQVEGYTF
D: NA; size: NA; V: TRBV5-1; J: TRBJ1-2; DNA: TGCGCCAGCAGCCCGATAGGCAGGGGAGGCTACACCTTC; CDR3: CASSPIGRGGYTF
D: NA; size: NA; V: TRBV2; J: TRBJ2-1; DNA: TGTGCCAGCAGTGAGGAAGGGGCGGCCAACAATGAGCAGTTCTTC; CDR3: CASSEEGAANNEQFF
D: NA; size: NA; V: TRBV7-2; J: TRBJ1-4; DNA: TGTGCCAGCAGCTTAGCCGTCAGGAATTCAAAACTGTTTTTT; CDR3: CASSLAVRNSKLFF
D: NA; size: NA; V: TRBV5-1; J: TRBJ2-2; DNA: TGCGCCAGCAGCGGACTCACCGGGGAGCTGTTTTTT; CDR3: CASSGLTGELFF
D: NA; size: NA; V: TRBV6-1; J: TRBJ1-5; DNA: TGTGCCAGCAGTATACATAGCAATCAGCCCCAGCATTTT; CDR3: CASSIHSNQPQHF
D: NA; size: NA; V: TRBV11-2; J: TRBJ2-7; DNA: TGTGCCAGCAGCCCCAATACCCTTTACGAGCAGTACTTC; CDR3: CASSPNTLYEQYF
D: NA; size: few; V: TRBV6-5; J: TRBJ1-3; DNA: TGTGCCAGCAGGACGATGTCTGGAAACACCATATATTTT; CDR3: CASRTMSGNTIYF
D: NA; size: NA; V: TRBV9; J: TRBJ1-2; DNA: TGTGCCAGCAGCGTAGGCTGGGGCCAAACTTATTATGGCTACACCTTC; CDR3: CASSVGWGQTYYGYTF
D: NA; size: once; V: TRBV6-6; J: TRBJ2-3; DNA: TGTGCCAGCAGCTTCCACCGGGGGGCCAGAGATACGCAGTATTTT; CDR3: CASSFHRGARDTQYF
D: NA; size: NA; V: TRBV27; J: TRBJ2-6; DNA: TGTGCCAGCAGTTTGAGCTCTGGGGCCAACGTCCTGACTTTC; CDR3: CASSLSSGANVLTF
D: NA; size: few; V: TRBV7-2; J: TRBJ2-7; DNA: TGTGCCAGCAGCTTAGCGTCCACAGGGTACTACGAGCAGTACTTC; CDR3: CASSLASTGYYEQYF
D: TRBD2; size: few; V: TRBV11-2; J: TRBJ2-7; DNA: TGTGCCAGCAGCTTAGGGGCGGGGGGCCTGTACGAGCAGTACTTC; CDR3: CASSLGAGGLYEQYF
D: NA; size: NA; V: TRBV5-1; J: TRBJ1-2; DNA: TGCGCCAGCAGCTTGACCAACAGCGGCGCCTATGGCTACACCTTC; CDR3: CASSLTNSGAYGYTF
D: NA; size: NA; V: TRBV6-5; J: TRBJ1-1; DNA: TGTGCCAGCACCCGATCTATACACACTGAAGCTTTCTTT; CDR3: CASTRSIHTEAFF
D: NA; size: NA; V: TRBV2; J: TRBJ2-5; DNA: TGTGCCAGCATTCTAGCCCCTTTCCAAAAAGAGACCCAGTACTTC; CDR3: CASILAPFQKETQYF
D: TRBD1; size: few; V: TRBV6-1; J: TRBJ2-7; DNA: TGTGCCAGCAGGGGACAGGGGGCTTCCTACGAGCAGTACTTC; CDR3: CASRGQGASYEQYF
D: NA; size: NA; V: TRBV7-2; J: TRBJ2-1; DNA: TGTGCCAGCAGCGGCCTAGGCCCCCTCAATGAGCAGTTCTTC; CDR3: CASSGLGPLNEQFF
D: NA; size: NA; V: TRBV10-2; J: TRBJ2-3; DNA: TGCGCCAGCAGTGAGACCGGGCCCCAGAGGACGCAGTATTTT; CDR3: CASSETGPQRTQYF
D: TRBD1; size: NA; V: TRBV9; J: TRBJ2-3; DNA: TGTGCCAGCAGCGTAGACCCGGGACAGGGTTTGACAGATACGCAGTATTTT; CDR3: CASSVDPGQGLTDTQYF
D: NA; size: NA; V: TRBV12-5; J: TRBJ2-3; DNA: TGTGCTAGTGGCCGCACAAGTTCGGGACTGTTCACAGATACGCAGTATTTT; CDR3: CASGRTSSGLFTDTQYF
D: NA; size: once; V: TRBV19; J: TRBJ2-5; DNA: TGTGCCAGTAGTGCCCGAGGTTGGGAGACCCAGTACTTC; CDR3: CASSARGWETQYF
D: NA; size: NA; V: TRBV27; J: TRBJ2-2; DNA: TGTGCCAGCAGTTGGGGGGCGCGCACCGGGGAGCTGTTTTTT; CDR3: CASSWGARTGELFF
D: NA; size: NA; V: TRBV7-9; J: TRBJ1-2; DNA: TGTGCCAGCAGCTTAGGGCTGCCAGTCGGCTACACCTTC; CDR3: CASSLGLPVGYTF
D: NA; size: NA; V: TRBV5-1; J: TRBJ2-2; DNA: TGCGCCAGCAGCCCGGAAGGAGGGCGCGGGGAGCTGTTTTTT; CDR3: CASSPEGGRGELFF
D: NA; size: NA; V: TRBV7-9; J: TRBJ2-3; DNA: TGTGCCAGCAGCTTGTTAGCGGACCGAGATACGCAGTATTTT; CDR3: CASSLLADRDTQYF
D: NA; size: few; V: TRBV5-8; J: TRBJ1-1; DNA: TGTGCCAGCAGAAGAACGGGGAGCACTGAAGCTTTCTTT; CDR3: CASRRTGSTEAFF
D: NA; size: NA; V: TRBV6-1; J: TRBJ1-2; DNA: TGTGCCAGCAGTGAAGCGGGGTACGCGGCACGCTACACCTTC; CDR3: CASSEAGYAARYTF
D: NA; size: NA; V: TRBV27; J: TRBJ1-1; DNA: TGTGCCAGCAGTACACAGAGGAACACTGAAGCTTTCTTT; CDR3: CASSTQRNTEAFF